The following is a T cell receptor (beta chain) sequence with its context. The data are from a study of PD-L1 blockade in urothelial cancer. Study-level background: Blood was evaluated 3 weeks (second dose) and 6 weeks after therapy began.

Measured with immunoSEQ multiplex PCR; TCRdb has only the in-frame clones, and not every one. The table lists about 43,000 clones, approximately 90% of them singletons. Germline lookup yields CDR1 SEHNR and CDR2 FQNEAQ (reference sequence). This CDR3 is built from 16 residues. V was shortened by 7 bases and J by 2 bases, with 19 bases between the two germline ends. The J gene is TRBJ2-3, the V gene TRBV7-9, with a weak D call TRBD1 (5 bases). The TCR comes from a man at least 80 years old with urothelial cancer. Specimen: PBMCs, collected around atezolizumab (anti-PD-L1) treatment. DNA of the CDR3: TGTGCCAGCACCCCACAGTGGGAAGGGGCCACAGATACGCAGTATTTT. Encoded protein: CASTPQWEGATDTQYF.